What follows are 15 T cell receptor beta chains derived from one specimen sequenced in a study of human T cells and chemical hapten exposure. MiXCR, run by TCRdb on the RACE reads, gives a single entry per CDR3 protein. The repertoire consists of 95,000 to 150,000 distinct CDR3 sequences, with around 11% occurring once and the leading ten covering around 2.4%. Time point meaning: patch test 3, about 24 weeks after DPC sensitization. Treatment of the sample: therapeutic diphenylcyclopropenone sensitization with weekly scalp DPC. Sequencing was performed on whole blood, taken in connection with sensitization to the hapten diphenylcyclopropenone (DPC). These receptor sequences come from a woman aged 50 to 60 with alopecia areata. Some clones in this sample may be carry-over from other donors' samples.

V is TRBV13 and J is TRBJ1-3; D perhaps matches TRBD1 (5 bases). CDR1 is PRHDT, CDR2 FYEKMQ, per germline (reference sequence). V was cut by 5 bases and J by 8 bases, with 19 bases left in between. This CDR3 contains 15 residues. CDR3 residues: CASSGGAGAADTIYF. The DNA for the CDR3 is TGTGCCAGCAGCGGAGGGGCTGGGGCCGCGGACACCATATATTTT.

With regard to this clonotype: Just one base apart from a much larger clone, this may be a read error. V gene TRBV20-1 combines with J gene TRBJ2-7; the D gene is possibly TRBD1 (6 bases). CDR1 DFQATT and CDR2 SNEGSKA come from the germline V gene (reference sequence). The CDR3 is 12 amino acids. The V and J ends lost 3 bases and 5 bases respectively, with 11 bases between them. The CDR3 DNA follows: TGCAGTGCTAGTCGAGGGGGTGACGAGCAGTACTTC. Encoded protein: CSASRGGDEQYF.

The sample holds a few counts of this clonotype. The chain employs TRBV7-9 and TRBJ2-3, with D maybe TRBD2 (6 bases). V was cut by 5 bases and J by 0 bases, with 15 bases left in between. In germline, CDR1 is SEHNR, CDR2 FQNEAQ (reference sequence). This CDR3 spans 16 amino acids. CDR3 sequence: CASSPEGGPSTDTQYF. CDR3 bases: TGTGCCAGCAGCCCGGAGGGCGGCCCTAGCACAGATACGCAGTATTTT.

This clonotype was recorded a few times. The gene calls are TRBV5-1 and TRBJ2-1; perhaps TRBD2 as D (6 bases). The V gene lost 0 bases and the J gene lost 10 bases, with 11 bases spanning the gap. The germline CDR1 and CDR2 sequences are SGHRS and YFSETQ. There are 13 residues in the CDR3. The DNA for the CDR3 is TGCGCCAGCAGCTTGGACGCGGGAACGGAGCAGTTCTTC. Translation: CASSLDAGTEQFF.

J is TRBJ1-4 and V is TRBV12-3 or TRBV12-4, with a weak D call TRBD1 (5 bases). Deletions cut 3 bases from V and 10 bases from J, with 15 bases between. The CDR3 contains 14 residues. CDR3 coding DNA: TGTGCCAGCAGTTTGCGTCTCGAGGGACTAAAACTGTTTTTT. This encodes CASSLRLEGLKLFF.

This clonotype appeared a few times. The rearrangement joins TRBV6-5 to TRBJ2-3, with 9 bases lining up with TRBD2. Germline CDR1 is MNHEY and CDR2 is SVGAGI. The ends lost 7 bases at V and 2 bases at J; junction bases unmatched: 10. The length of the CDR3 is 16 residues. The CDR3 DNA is TGTGCCAGCACTCGTACCGGGACTAGCTTCACAGATACGCAGTATTTT. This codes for CASTRTGTSFTDTQYF.

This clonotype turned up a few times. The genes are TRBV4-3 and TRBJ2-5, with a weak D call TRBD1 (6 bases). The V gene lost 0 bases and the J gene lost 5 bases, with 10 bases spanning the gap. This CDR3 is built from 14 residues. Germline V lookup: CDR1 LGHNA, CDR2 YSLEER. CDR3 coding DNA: TGCGCCAGCAGCCAAGACGGACAGCGGGAGACCCAGTACTTC. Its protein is CASSQDGQRETQYF.

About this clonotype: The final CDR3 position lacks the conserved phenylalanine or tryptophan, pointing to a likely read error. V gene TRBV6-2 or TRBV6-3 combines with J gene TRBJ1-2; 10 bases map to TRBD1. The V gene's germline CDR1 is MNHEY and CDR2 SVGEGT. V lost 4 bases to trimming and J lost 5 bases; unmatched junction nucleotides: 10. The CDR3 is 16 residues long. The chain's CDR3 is CASSSPGTGDSYGYTL. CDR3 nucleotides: TGTGCCAGCAGTTCCCCCGGGACAGGGGACTCTTATGGCTACACCTTA.

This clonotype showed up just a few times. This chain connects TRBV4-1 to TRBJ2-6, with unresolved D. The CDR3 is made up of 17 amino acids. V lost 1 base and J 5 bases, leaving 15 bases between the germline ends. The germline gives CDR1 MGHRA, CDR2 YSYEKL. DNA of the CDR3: TGCGCCAGCAGCCAAGTGTTAGGGCAAAGAAGGGCCAACGTCCTGACTTTC. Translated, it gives CASSQVLGQRRANVLTF.

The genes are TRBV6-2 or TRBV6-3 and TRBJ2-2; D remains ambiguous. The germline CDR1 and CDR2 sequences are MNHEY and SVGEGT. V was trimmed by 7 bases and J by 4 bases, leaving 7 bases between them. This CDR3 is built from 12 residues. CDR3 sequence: CASTMLTGELFF. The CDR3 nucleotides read TGTGCCAGCACGATGCTCACCGGGGAGCTGTTTTTT.

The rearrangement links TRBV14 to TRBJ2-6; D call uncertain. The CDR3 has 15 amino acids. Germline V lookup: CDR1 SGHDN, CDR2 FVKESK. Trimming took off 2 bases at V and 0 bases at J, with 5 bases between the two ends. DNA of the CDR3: TGTGCCAGCAGCCAATTCCGCTCTGGGGCCAACGTCCTGACTTTC. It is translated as CASSQFRSGANVLTF.

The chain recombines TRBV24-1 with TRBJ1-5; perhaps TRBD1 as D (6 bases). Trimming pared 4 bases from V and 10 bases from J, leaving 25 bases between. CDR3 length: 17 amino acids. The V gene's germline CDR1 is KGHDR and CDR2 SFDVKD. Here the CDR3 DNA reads TGTGCCACCAGTGACGCCAAGGAGGGGGGCGCAATCAGCCCCCAGCATTTT. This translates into CATSDAKEGGAISPQHF.

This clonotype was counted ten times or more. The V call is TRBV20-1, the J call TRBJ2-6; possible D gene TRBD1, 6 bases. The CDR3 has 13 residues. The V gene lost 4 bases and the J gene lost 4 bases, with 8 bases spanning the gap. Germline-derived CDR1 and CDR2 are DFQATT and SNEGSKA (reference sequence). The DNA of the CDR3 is TGCAGTGCTATGGGGGCGGGGGCCAACGTCCTGACTTTC. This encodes CSAMGAGANVLTF.

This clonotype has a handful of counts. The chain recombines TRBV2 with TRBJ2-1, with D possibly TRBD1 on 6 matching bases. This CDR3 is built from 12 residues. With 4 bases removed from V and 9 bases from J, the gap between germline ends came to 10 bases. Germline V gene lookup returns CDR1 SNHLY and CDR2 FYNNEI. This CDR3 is CASSVTGSEQFF. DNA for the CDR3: TGTGCCAGCAGTGTTACAGGGAGTGAGCAGTTCTTC.

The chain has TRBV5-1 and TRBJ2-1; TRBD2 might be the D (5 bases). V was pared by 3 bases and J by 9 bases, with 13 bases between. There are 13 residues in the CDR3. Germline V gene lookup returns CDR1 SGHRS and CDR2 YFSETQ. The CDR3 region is CASSSQLGGEQFF. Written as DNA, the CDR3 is TGCGCCAGCAGCTCGCAACTAGGCGGTGAGCAGTTCTTC.